This T cell receptor (beta chain) was found in a study of blood T cell repertoires in COVID-19. Study context: COVID-19 samples, acute and convalescent, were from the United States, Italy and Spain. From T cells, B-cell-depleted T cells, or PBMCs came the material, which was cDNA or gDNA.

Study processing details: Amplification of reference gene primers provided the estimated nucleated cell counts. Here immunoSEQ multiplex PCR was the method, and the copy in TCRdb shows in-frame clones only, minus some. Clone size and V and J calls were adopted from that table, with D and trimming inferred from the DNA. The repertoire holds 150,000 to 200,000 clones, with about 87% as singletons. The V gene lost 4 bases and the J gene lost 7 bases, with 20 bases spanning the gap. CDR3 size: 16 residues. Germline V gene lookup returns CDR1 MGHRA and CDR2 YSYEKL. This clone was picked up one time. This receptor was identified in a man in his forties or fifties with active or convalescent COVID-19. Input material: peripheral blood. The V and J genes are TRBV4-1 and TRBJ2-1; D perhaps matches TRBD1 (6 bases). The CDR3 DNA follows: TGCGCCAGCAGCCCAGGAAACGGACAGCCTAAAAATGAGCAGTTCTTC. As protein: CASSPGNGQPKNEQFF.